The sequence of this T cell receptor beta chain was determined in a study of OX40 agonist ivuxolimab in advanced cancers. Study-wide findings and caveats: Clonal expansion by week 6 occurred in CD4+ and CD8+ blood T cells (at 0.1 to 3.0 mg/kg).

For this clone: No antigen is known for it.

TCRdb keeps only in-frame clones here, not all; method: immunoSEQ multiplex PCR. The profile shows approximately 78,000 clones, 88% of them singletons. With V trimmed by 5 bases and J by 6 bases, 4 bases remained unmatched. The CDR3 contains 14 residues. Germline CDR1 MNHEY, CDR2 SVGAGI. The chain joins TRBV6-5 to TRBJ1-6; 7 nucleotides line up with TRBD1. The starting material was CD4+ or CD8+ T cells sorted from blood, obtained in a trial of the OX40 agonist ivuxolimab. This TCR was sampled from an adult with an advanced solid tumor such as melanoma, head and neck, liver or kidney cancer. CDR3 sequence: CASSRQGVNSPLHF. CDR3 nucleotide sequence: TGTGCCAGCAGTAGACAGGGCGTTAATTCACCCCTCCACTTT.